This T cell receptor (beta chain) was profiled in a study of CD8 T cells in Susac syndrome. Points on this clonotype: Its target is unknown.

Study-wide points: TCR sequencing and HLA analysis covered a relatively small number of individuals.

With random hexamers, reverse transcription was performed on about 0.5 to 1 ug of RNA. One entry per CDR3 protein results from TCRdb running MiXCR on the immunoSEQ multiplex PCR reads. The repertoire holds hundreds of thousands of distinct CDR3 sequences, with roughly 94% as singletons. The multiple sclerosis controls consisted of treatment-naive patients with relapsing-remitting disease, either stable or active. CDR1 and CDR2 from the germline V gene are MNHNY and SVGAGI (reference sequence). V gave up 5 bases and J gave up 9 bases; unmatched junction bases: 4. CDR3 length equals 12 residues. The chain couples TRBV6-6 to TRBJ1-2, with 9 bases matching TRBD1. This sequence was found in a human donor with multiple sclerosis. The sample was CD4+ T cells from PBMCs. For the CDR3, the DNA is TGTGCCAGCAGTGCGGACAGGGGAAGCTACACCTTC. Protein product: CASSADRGSYTF.